This TCR beta chain stems from a study of blood T cell repertoires in COVID-19. The CDR3 extends over 19 amino acids. CDR1 is KGHDR and CDR2 is SFDVKD in the germline V gene. Trimming removed 4 bases from V and 3 bases from J; junction bases left unmatched: 16. Assay: immunoSEQ multiplex PCR; the TCRdb copy retains only in-frame clones and omits some. Here the sample spans some 150,000 clones, approximately 86% being singletons. V gene TRBV24-1 combines with J gene TRBJ2-1, with 8 bases that match TRBD1. The sequence was obtained from a woman aged 55-70 years with acute or convalescent COVID-19. The sequencing sample was made of peripheral blood. CDR3 coding DNA: TGTGCCACCAGTGACCTCTCAGGGGGCAGGGATTGGAACTACAATGAGCAGTTCTTC. It is translated as CATSDLSGGRDWNYNEQFF.